These 2 T cell receptor beta chains came from one sample sequenced in a study of regulatory T cells in long-lasting Graves disease. The time point: newly diagnosed GD, antithyroid drugs for less than 3 months. Isolated PBMC RNA provided the starting material for the TCR library. Both iRepertoire HTBI primers and Arm-PCR of CDR3 regions were used to build the TCR beta libraries. TCRdb itself ran the multiplex PCR reads through MiXCR, one entry per CDR3 protein. The repertoire holds 350,000 to 500,000 distinct CDR3 sequences, roughly 15% seen once, with approximately 12% in the top ten. The same sample was also studied in work on T cells in Graves' hyperthyroidism and ophthalmopathy.

The material was peripheral blood mononuclear cells (PBMCs), obtained at new diagnosis, from a patient treated with antithyroid drugs. The receptors stem from a woman in her twenties or thirties with Graves disease.

V gene TRBV7-9 combines with J gene TRBJ2-6, with D possibly being TRBD2 (6 bases). CDR3 size: 15 residues. The germline V gene encodes CDR1 SEHNR and CDR2 FQNEAQ (reference sequence). Trimming shortened V by 4 bases and J by 2 bases, and 9 bases separated the two germline ends. CDR3 coding DNA: TGTGCCAGCAGCTCGGGGGAACCTGGGGCCAACGTCCTGACTTTC. Translated, it gives CASSSGEPGANVLTF.

This clonotype was seen only a few times. The chain links TRBV20-1 to TRBJ2-1; D possibly matches TRBD1 or TRBD2 (5 bases each). Germline CDR1 is DFQATT and CDR2 is SNEGSKA (reference sequence). CDR3 size: 13 residues. The V end lost 5 bases, the J end lost 7 bases, and 15 bases lay between the germline ends. CDR3 amino acids: CSAWDLSLNEQFF. The CDR3, as DNA: TGCAGTGCTTGGGACCTAAGCTTAAATGAGCAGTTCTTC.